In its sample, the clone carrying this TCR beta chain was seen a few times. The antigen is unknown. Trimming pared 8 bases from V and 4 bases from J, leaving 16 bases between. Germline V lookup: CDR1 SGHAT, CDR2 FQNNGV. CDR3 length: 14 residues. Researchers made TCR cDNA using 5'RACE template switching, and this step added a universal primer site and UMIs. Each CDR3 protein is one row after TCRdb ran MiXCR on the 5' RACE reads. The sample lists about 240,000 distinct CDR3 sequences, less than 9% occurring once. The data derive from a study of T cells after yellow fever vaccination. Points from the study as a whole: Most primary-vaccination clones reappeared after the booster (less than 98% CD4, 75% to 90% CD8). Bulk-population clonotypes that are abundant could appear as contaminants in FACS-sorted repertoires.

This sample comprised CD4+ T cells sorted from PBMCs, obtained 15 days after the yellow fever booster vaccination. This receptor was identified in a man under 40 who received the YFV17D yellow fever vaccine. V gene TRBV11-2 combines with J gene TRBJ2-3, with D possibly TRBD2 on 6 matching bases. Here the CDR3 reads CASGAAGSSDTQYF. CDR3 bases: TGTGCCAGCGGAGCAGCGGGTTCCTCAGATACGCAGTATTTT.